This TCR beta chain comes out of a study of early T cells in non-severe SARS-CoV-2 infection. Study-wide background: Chains were not paired, and sequencing was done on bulk RNA from unsorted whole blood.

CDR1 and CDR2 (germline): LNHNV, YYDKDF (reference sequence). Between the trimmed V and J ends, which lost 0 bases and 8 bases, there was a span of 17 bases. The CDR3 runs 16 residues. Broader study findings: VDJdb matching, biased toward anti-spike CD8 responses, missed private and CD4 specificities.

This clonotype was observed a handful of times. Its antigen is as yet unknown. Each cDNA molecule carried a unique molecular identifier. TCRdb redid the calling of the 5' RACE reads with MiXCR, one entry per CDR3 protein. The repertoire consists of roughly 100,000 distinct CDR3 sequences, with around 14% occurring once and the leading ten covering roughly 6.2%. The clonotype was recovered from an adult who was a healthcare worker with PCR-confirmed SARS-CoV-2 infection or an uninfected control (not recorded which). This chain connects TRBV15 to TRBJ2-1, with D possibly TRBD1 on 6 matching bases. Sequencing was performed on whole blood. CDR3 residues: CATSRDLGHSSHEQFF. As DNA, the CDR3 is TGTGCCACCAGCAGAGATCTGGGACATTCATCGCATGAGCAGTTCTTC.